These 15 T cell receptor beta chains were sequenced from one sample in a study of radiotherapy plus CTLA-4 blockade in lung cancer. Profiling relied on immunoSEQ multiplex PCR, and the TCRdb table lists in-frame clones only, not all of them. The sample consists of fewer than 50,000 clones, almost 65% of them appearing once. Sequencing used peripheral blood, obtained from a patient treated with radiotherapy plus ipilimumab. The receptors were gathered from a human donor with non-small cell lung cancer who had a partial response to radiotherapy plus ipilimumab.

The J gene is TRBJ1-2, the V gene TRBV6-1; D is uncertain. Trimming took off 5 bases at V and 10 bases at J, with 11 bases between the two ends. Per the germline V gene, CDR1 is MNHNS and CDR2 is SASEGT. This CDR3 has 11 amino acids. In nucleotides, the CDR3 is TGTGCCAGCAGTTACACGGAGGACTACACCTTC. It is translated as CASSYTEDYTF.

The chain couples TRBV7-2 to TRBJ2-5, with D tentatively TRBD2 (5 bases). The J call may be wrong; the DNA end is better matched by TRBJ2-7. Germline CDR1 SGHTA, CDR2 FQGNSA. The CDR3 sequence is 14 residues long. The CDR3 DNA is TGTGCCAGCAGCTTAAGGAGGAACTCCTACGAGCAGTACTTC. Translated: CASSLRRNSYEQYF.

This clone was counted a few times. The V gene is TRBV10-3, the J gene TRBJ1-3; D remains unclear. The ends were cut back, 11 bases at V and 1 base at J, with 9 bases in the middle. Germline V gene data show CDR1 as ENHRY and CDR2 as SYGVKD. This CDR3 is 12 amino acids long. The CDR3: CAGRESGNTIYF. The CDR3, as DNA: TGTGCCGGCCGGGAGTCTGGAAACACCATATATTTT.

This clone showed up just a few times. The chain links TRBV11-2 to TRBJ2-1; 10 bases align to TRBD2. This CDR3 has 15 residues. Germline V gene data show CDR1 as SGHAT and CDR2 as FQNNGV. J gave up 4 bases and V 6 bases, and 6 bases lay outside the gene matches. The CDR3 protein is CASSYTSGTYNEQFF. The CDR3 nucleotides read TGTGCCAGCAGTTATACTAGCGGGACGTACAATGAGCAGTTCTTC.

Details on this clone: The sample has other DNA sequences that encode this CDR3 too. CDR3 in amino acids: CASRRTGGLTEAFF. CDR3 bases: TGTGCCAGCAGACGGACGGGGGGCCTTACTGAAGCTTTCTTT. The chain employs TRBV27 and TRBJ1-1; maybe TRBD1 (6 bases). The CDR3 is made up of 14 amino acids. The germline V and J ends were trimmed by 6 bases and 5 bases, with 16 bases remaining between them. Per the germline V gene, CDR1 is MNHEY and CDR2 is SMNVEV (reference sequence).

The chain combines TRBV18 with TRBJ2-1; D is possibly TRBD2 (6 bases). With 3 bases removed from V and 0 bases from J, the gap between germline ends came to 12 bases. The CDR3 has 16 residues. CDR1 KGHSH and CDR2 LQKENI come from the germline V gene. Here the CDR3 reads CASSPPGLSSYNEQFF. CDR3 bases: TGTGCCAGCTCACCTCCGGGACTCAGCTCCTACAATGAGCAGTTCTTC.

The CDR3 region is CASSLTQQANSPLHF. The CDR3 nucleotides are TGTGCCAGCAGTTTGACCCAACAGGCCAATTCACCCCTCCACTTT. V and J are TRBV6-1 and TRBJ1-6, with D possibly being TRBD1 (5 bases). This CDR3 is 15 amino acids long. V was clipped by 5 bases and J by 7 bases, with 15 bases between them. Germline CDR1 MNHNS, CDR2 SASEGT.

This clone was seen many times. This rearrangement joins TRBV13 to TRBJ1-1, with D unresolved. CDR1 is PRHDT and CDR2 is FYEKMQ in the germline V gene (reference sequence). The CDR3 sequence is 12 residues long. The ends were cut back, 3 bases at V and 1 base at J, with 3 bases in the middle. CDR3 sequence reads: CASSFGNTEAFF. CDR3 nucleotide sequence: TGTGCCAGCAGCTTCGGGAACACTGAAGCTTTCTTT. The full variable domain, rest sourced from reference TRBV13 and TRBJ1-1, is AAGVIQSPRHLIKEKRETATLKCYPIPRHDTVYWYQQGPGQDPQFLISFYEKMQSDKGSIPDRFSAQQFSDYHSELNMSSLELGDSALYFCASSFGNTEAFFGQGTRLTVV.

The chain carries TRBV4-2 and TRBJ2-7, with 14 bases aligning to TRBD2. This CDR3 has 15 amino acids. Unmatched junction bases numbered 2, after V lost 3 bases and J lost 4 bases. Germline V gives CDR1 LGHNA, CDR2 YNFKEQ. For the CDR3, the DNA is TGTGCCAGCAGCCACGGGACTAGCGGGGGTTACGAGCAGTACTTC. Translating it yields CASSHGTSGGYEQYF.

This clone showed up just a few times. The chain is built from TRBV15 and TRBJ2-1; perhaps D is TRBD1 or TRBD2 (5 bases each). Germline CDR1 and CDR2: LNHNV and YYDKDF (reference sequence). The germline V and J ends were trimmed by 5 bases and 12 bases, with 14 bases remaining between them. This CDR3 comprises 12 residues. DNA for the CDR3: TGTGCCACCAGCCGAGGGGAGCCCCGGCAGTTCTTC. Its protein product is CATSRGEPRQFF.

V is TRBV5-1 and J is TRBJ2-5; 8 nucleotides align to TRBD2. Germline CDR1 is SGHRS and CDR2 is YFSETQ. V gave up 4 bases and J gave up 2 bases; unmatched junction bases: 7. The CDR3 totals 15 residues. Written as DNA, the CDR3 is TGCGCCAGCAGCCCCCTACTAGCGGTACAAGAGACCCAGTACTTC. As protein: CASSPLLAVQETQYF.

The chain recombines TRBV10-2 with TRBJ1-2; 7 bases fit TRBD1. Per the germline V gene, CDR1 is WSHSY and CDR2 is SAAADI. V trimming: 4 bases; J trimming: 5 bases; junction bases outside the gene matches: 10. This CDR3 contains 15 residues. This CDR3 is CASSGASGTAYGYTF. The DNA of the CDR3 is TGCGCCAGCAGTGGGGCCTCCGGGACAGCATATGGCTACACCTTC.

This clone occurred a few times. The chain uses TRBV7-4 and TRBJ2-1, with D perhaps matching TRBD2 (6 bases). Deletions cut 2 bases from V and 1 base from J, with 12 bases between. This CDR3 contains 16 residues. Germline-derived CDR1 and CDR2 are SGHVT and SQSDAQ. The CDR3 loop reads CASSLRRDLSYNEQFF. CDR3 bases: TGTGCCAGCAGCTTAAGGCGGGACTTATCCTACAATGAGCAGTTCTTC.

CDR3 protein: CASSLGGYNSPLHF. The DNA for the CDR3 is TGTGCCAGCAGCTTAGGCGGGTATAATTCACCCCTCCACTTT. The chain combines TRBV7-2 with TRBJ1-6, with no clear D. Germline CDR1 reads SGHTA; CDR2 reads FQGNSA. This CDR3 comprises 14 residues. The V and J ends lost 1 base and 4 bases respectively, with 5 bases between them.

This clone was seen at least ten times. The gene calls are TRBV2 and TRBJ1-2, with 8 bases aligning to TRBD1. CDR1 SNHLY and CDR2 FYNNEI come from the germline V gene. The CDR3 has 14 amino acids. For the CDR3, the DNA is TGTGCTATTGTTGCCCGGGACAGGAACTATGGCTACACCTTC. It encodes CAIVARDRNYGYTF.